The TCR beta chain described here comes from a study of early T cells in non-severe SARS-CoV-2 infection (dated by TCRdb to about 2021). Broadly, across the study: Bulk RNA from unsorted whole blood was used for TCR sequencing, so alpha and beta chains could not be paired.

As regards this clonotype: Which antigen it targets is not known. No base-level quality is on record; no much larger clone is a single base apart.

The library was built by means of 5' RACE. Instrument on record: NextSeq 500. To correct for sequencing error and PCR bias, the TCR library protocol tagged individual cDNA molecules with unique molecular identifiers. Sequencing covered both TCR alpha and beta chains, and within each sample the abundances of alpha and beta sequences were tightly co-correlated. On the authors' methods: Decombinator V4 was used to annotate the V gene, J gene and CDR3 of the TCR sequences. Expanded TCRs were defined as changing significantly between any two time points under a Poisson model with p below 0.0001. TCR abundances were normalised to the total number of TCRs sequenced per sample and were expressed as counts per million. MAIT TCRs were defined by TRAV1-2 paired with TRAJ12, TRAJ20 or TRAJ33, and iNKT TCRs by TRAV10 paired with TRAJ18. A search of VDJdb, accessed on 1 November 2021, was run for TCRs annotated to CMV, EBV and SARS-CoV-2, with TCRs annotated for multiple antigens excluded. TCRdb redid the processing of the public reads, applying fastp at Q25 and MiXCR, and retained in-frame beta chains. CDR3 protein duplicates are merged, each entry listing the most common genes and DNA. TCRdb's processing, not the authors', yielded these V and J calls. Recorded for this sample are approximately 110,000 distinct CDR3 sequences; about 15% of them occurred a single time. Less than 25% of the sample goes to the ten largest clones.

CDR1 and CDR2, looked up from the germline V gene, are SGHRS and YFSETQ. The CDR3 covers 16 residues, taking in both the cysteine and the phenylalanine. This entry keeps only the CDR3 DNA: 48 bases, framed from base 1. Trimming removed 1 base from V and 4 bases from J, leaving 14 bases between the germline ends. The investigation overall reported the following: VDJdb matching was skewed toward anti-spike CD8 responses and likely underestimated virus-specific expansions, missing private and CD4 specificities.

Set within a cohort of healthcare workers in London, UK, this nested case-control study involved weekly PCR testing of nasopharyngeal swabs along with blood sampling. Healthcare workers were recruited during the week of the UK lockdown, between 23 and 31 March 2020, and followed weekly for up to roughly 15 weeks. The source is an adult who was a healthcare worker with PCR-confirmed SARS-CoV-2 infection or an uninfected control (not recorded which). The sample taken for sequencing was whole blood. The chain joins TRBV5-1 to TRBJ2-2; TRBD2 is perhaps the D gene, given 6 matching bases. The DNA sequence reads TGCGCCAGCAGCTTGACCGGGACTGAGTCCACCGGGGAGCTGTTTTTT. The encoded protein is CASSLTGTESTGELFF. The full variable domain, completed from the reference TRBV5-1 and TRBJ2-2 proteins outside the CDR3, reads KAGVTQTPRYLIKTRGQQVTLSCSPISGHRSVSWYQQTPGQGLQFLFEYFSETQRNKGNFPGRFSGRQFSNSRSEMNVSTLELGDSALYLCASSLTGTESTGELFFGEGSRLTVL.